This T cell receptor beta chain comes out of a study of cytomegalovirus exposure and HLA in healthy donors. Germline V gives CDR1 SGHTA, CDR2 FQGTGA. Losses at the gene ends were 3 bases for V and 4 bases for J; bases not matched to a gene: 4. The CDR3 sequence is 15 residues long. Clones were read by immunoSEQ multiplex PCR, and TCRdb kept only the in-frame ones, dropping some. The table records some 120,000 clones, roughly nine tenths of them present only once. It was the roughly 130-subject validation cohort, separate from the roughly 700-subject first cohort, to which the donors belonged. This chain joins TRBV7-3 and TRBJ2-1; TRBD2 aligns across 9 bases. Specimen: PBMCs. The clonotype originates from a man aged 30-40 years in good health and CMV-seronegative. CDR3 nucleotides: TGTGCCAGCAGCTTGGGACTAGCTGGGTACAATGAGCAGTTCTTC. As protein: CASSLGLAGYNEQFF.